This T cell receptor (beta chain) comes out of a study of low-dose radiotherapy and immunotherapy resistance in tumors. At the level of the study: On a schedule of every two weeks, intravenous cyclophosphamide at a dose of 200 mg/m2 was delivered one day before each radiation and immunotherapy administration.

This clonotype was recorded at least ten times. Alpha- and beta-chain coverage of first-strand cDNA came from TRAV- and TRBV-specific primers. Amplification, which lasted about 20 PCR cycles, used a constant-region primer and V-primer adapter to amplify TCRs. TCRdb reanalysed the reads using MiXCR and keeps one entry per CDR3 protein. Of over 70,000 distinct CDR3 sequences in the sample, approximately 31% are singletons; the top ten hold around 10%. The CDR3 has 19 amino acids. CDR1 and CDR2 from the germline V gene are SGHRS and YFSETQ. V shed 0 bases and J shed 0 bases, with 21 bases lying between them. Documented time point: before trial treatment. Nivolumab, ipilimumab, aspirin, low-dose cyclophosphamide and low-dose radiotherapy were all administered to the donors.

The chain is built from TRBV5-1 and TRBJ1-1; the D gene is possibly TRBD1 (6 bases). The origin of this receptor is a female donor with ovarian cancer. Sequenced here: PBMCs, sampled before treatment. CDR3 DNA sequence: TGCGCCAGCAGCTTGGGCCAGGGGAAGGGGGTTCTCATGAACACTGAAGCTTTCTTT. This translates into CASSLGQGKGVLMNTEAFF.